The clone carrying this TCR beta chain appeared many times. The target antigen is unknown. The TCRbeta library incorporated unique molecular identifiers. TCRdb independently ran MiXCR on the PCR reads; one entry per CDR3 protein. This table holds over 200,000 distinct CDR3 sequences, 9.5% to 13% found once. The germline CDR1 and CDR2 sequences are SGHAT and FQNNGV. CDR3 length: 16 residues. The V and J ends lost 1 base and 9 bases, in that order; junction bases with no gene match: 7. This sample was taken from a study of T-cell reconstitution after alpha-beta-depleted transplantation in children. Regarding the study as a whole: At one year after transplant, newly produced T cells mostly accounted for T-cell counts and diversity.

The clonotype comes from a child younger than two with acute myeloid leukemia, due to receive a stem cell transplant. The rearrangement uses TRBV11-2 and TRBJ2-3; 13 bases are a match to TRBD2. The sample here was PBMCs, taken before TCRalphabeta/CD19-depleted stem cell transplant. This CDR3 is CASSLGTSGSFWTQYF. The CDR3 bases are TGTGCCAGCAGCTTAGGGACTAGCGGGAGTTTCTGGACGCAGTATTTT.